One and the same sample provided the 6 T cell receptor beta chains below, sequenced in a study of naive and memory T cell subsets. The beta constant-region primer was an equimolar mix of two oligonucleotides covering TRBC1 and TRBC2. The ligated cDNA underwent four PCR rounds using SP2 and nested alpha and beta constant-region primers. TCRdb re-analysed the UMI-ligation and nested PCR reads in MiXCR, keeping a single row per CDR3 protein. The data contain over 110,000 distinct CDR3 sequences, about 20% of them seen just once; the ten biggest clones take up 0.55% to 0.75%. General observations from the study: A few larger clonotypes appeared in naive repertoires, especially CD8, possibly memory cells re-expressing CD45RA.

These receptors lack a known antigen. The sequenced material came from naive CD8+ T cells from blood. Receptors originate from a human donor in good health.

The chain couples TRBV28 to TRBJ2-1; no clear D. In germline, CDR1 is MDHEN, CDR2 SYDVKM. V was trimmed by 7 bases and J by 0 bases, leaving 34 bases between them. The CDR3 totals 22 residues. The CDR3 DNA reads TGTGCCAGCACCGAAAGCCCAATTCCGAGCTCTCCAGACCAAAGCTCCTACAATGAGCAGTTCTTC. It encodes CASTESPIPSSPDQSSYNEQFF. Filled out from reference TRBV28 and TRBJ2-1, the complete variable domain reads DVKVTQSSRYLVKRTGEKVFLECVQDMDHENMFWYRQDPGLGLRLIYFSYDVKMKEKGDIPEGYSVSREKKERFSLILESASTNQTSMYLCASTESPIPSSPDQSSYNEQFFGPGTRLTVL.

J is TRBJ2-5 and V is TRBV29-1, with TRBD2 identical over 10 bases. The germline V gene has CDR1 SQVTM and CDR2 ANQGSEA. V shed 1 base and J 5 bases; nucleotides not matched to a gene: 7. This CDR3 spans 15 amino acids. The CDR3 nucleotides are TGCAGCGTTGAAGTAGAACTAGCGGGAATGGAGACCCAGTACTTC. Translating it yields CSVEVELAGMETQYF.

This clonotype has just a few counts. The J gene is TRBJ2-7, the V gene TRBV9; 12 nucleotides match TRBD2. Germline V CDR1 and CDR2: SGDLS, YYNGEE. This CDR3 comprises 17 residues. V trimming: 3 bases; J trimming: 2 bases; junction bases outside the gene matches: 9. CDR3 sequence reads: CASSGGLAGTSTYEQYF. In DNA, the CDR3 is TGTGCCAGCAGCGGCGGACTAGCGGGAACATCAACCTACGAGCAGTACTTC. The full variable domain, in which reference TRBV9 and TRBJ2-7 provide the parts outside the CDR3, is DSGVTQTPKHLITATGQRVTLRCSPRSGDLSVYWYQQSLDQGLQFLIQYYNGEERAKGNILERFSAQQFPDLHSELNLSSLELGDSALYFCASSGGLAGTSTYEQYFGPGTRLTVT.

This clonotype was observed a few times. The rearrangement links TRBV28 to TRBJ2-7; no definite D call. Germline CDR1 MDHEN, CDR2 SYDVKM. Trimming cost V 8 bases and J 5 bases, with 25 bases left between them. The CDR3 extends over 16 amino acids. As DNA, the CDR3 is TGTGCCAGCGCCAAGCTTCCAACAGTAGTGAGCCACGAGCAGTACTTC. Encoded protein: CASAKLPTVVSHEQYF.

There are a few counts of this clonotype. This chain links TRBV29-1 with TRBJ2-7; D not certain. Per germline, CDR1 SQVTM and CDR2 ANQGSEA. This CDR3 contains 13 residues. V lost 3 bases and J 2 bases, leaving 11 bases between the germline ends. The CDR3 region is CSVDNPETYEQYF. CDR3 bases: TGCAGCGTTGATAACCCAGAGACCTACGAGCAGTACTTC.

This clonotype was seen a handful of times. CDR3 in DNA: TGCAGCGTAAGACAGGGTGAAGAGACCCAGTACTTC. Encoded protein: CSVRQGEETQYF. The chain combines TRBV29-1 with TRBJ2-5; 7 bases are a match to TRBD1. This CDR3 has 12 amino acids. Germline V gives CDR1 SQVTM, CDR2 ANQGSEA. The V gene end was trimmed by 6 bases and the J gene end by 3 bases; junction bases not matched to a gene: 4.